The 8 T cell receptor beta chains in this list originate from one sample, sequenced in a study of low-dose radiotherapy and immunotherapy resistance in tumors. The time point: before trial treatment. TRAV- and TRBV-specific primers primed first-strand cDNA, covering alpha and beta chains. It was with a constant-region primer and a V-primer adapter that TCRs were amplified over roughly 19 PCR cycles. TCRdb re-called the reads through MiXCR, storing one row per CDR3 protein. The sample includes 85,000 to 100,000 distinct CDR3 sequences, 9.4% seen only once; the top ten take approximately 0.98%. This material consisted of PBMCs, taken before treatment. These receptors were collected from a male donor with prostate cancer.

The table lists this clonotype with many counts. In DNA, the CDR3 is TGTGCCAGCAGCGTAGCGGGAGGGTGGAGTGAGCAGTTCTTC. Protein: CASSVAGGWSEQFF. J is TRBJ2-1 and V is TRBV9; 8 bases are shared with TRBD2. The CDR3 has 14 residues. V shed 0 bases and J 9 bases; nucleotides not matched to a gene: 5. The germline V gene encodes CDR1 SGDLS and CDR2 YYNGEE.

This clonotype was counted many times. The J gene is TRBJ2-5, the V gene TRBV9; D possibly corresponds to TRBD2 (6 bases). CDR1 and CDR2 (germline): SGDLS, YYNGEE. Trimming removed 3 bases from V and 5 bases from J, with 14 bases in between. The CDR3 runs to 14 residues. CDR3 region: CASSGGLPRETQYF. The DNA for the CDR3 is TGTGCCAGCAGCGGGGGACTCCCTCGGGAGACCCAGTACTTC.

In this sample, this clonotype turned up many times. The chain joins TRBV28 to TRBJ2-1; 10 bases map to TRBD2. The CDR3 loop spans 20 amino acids. The V segment lost 5 bases and the J segment 0 bases; nucleotides outside the gene matches: 16. Germline CDR1 reads MDHEN; CDR2 reads SYDVKM. For the CDR3, the DNA is TGTGCCAGCAGTCCCCCTTTGGCAGCGGGAGGGTTGAGCTCCTACAATGAGCAGTTCTTC. It codes for CASSPPLAAGGLSSYNEQFF.

This clonotype was recorded at least ten times. The rearrangement joins TRBV6-6 to TRBJ1-1; a weak D match, TRBD1 (6 bases). V dropped 0 bases and J dropped 2 bases, with 10 bases sitting between them. Germline V gene sequence: CDR1 MNHNY, CDR2 SVGAGI (reference sequence). This CDR3 has 15 residues. The CDR3 nucleotides read TGTGCCAGCAGTTACTCCGGCAGGGGCAACACTGAAGCTTTCTTT. Translating gives CASSYSGRGNTEAFF.

This clonotype was counted ten times or more. The chain couples TRBV6-6 to TRBJ2-1; TRBD1 is a possible D gene (6 bases). V lost 8 bases to trimming and J lost 0 bases, with 23 bases between them. The CDR3 extends over 18 amino acids. Germline V gene data show CDR1 as MNHNY and CDR2 as SVGAGI (reference sequence). The CDR3 reads CASVGHRVGGSSYNEQFF. The CDR3 coding sequence is TGTGCCAGCGTGGGGCACAGGGTTGGGGGAAGCTCCTACAATGAGCAGTTCTTC.

At least ten counts were recorded for this clonotype. The chain uses TRBV7-2 and TRBJ2-7; 9 bases match TRBD1. The trim removed 1 base at V and 3 bases at J, leaving 4 bases unmatched. In germline, CDR1 is SGHTA, CDR2 FQGNSA. The CDR3 is 15 amino acids. Here the CDR3 reads CASSLDGQGYYEQYF. The CDR3 DNA sequence: TGTGCCAGCAGCTTAGATGGACAGGGGTACTACGAGCAGTACTTC.

This clonotype came up many times. The chain uses TRBV29-1 and TRBJ2-7; possible D gene TRBD2, 6 bases. In germline, CDR1 is SQVTM, CDR2 ANQGSEA. V was trimmed by 6 bases and J by 0 bases, leaving 9 bases between them. The length of the CDR3 is 12 residues. The chain's CDR3 is CSVAGYSYEQYF. The CDR3 DNA reads TGCAGCGTAGCGGGCTACTCCTACGAGCAGTACTTC.

The CDR3 bases are TGCGCCAGCAGCTCTAATAGCTTAGCCAAAAACATTCAGTACTTC. Residues: CASSSNSLAKNIQYF. V and J are TRBV5-1 and TRBJ2-4; D unclear. Trimming stripped 3 bases from V and 0 bases from J, with 10 bases between. CDR3 length: 15 amino acids. Germline assignment: CDR1 SGHRS and CDR2 YFSETQ. Supplemented by reference TRBV5-1 and TRBJ2-4, the full variable domain reads KAGVTQTPRYLIKTRGQQVTLSCSPISGHRSVSWYQQTPGQGLQFLFEYFSETQRNKGNFPGRFSGRQFSNSRSEMNVSTLELGDSALYLCASSSNSLAKNIQYFGAGTRLSVL.